This T cell receptor beta chain originates from a study of blood T cell repertoires in COVID-19. Study-level background: Samples taken during acute and convalescent COVID-19 were collected in the United States, Italy and Spain. In each case, the material was cDNA or gDNA derived from T cells, B-cell-depleted T cells, or PBMCs.

In the original workflow: Counts of nucleated cells, estimated from reference gene primer amplification, were obtained. Only in-frame clones appear in the TCRdb table, and some are missing; sequencing was by immunoSEQ multiplex PCR. The DNA gave D and trimming, while V, J and clone size come from that table. Among around 130,000 clones listed, 70% to 85% were seen once. This CDR3 has 15 residues. Trimming pared 2 bases from V and 1 base from J, leaving 12 bases between. Germline CDR1 and CDR2: SGHRS and YFSETQ. The sample was peripheral blood. The receptor comes from a woman aged 70 to 79 with acute or convalescent COVID-19. The chain is built from TRBV5-1 and TRBJ2-5; D possibly corresponds to TRBD2 (6 bases). The CDR3 here is CASSFNGGSQETQYF. As DNA, the CDR3 is TGCGCCAGCAGCTTCAACGGGGGTTCCCAAGAGACCCAGTACTTC.